This is a list of T cell receptor beta chains from one sample in a study of T cells in Graves' hyperthyroidism and ophthalmopathy. TCRdb ran MiXCR on the multiplex PCR reads and lists one entry per CDR3 protein. Of around 190,000 distinct CDR3 sequences in the sample, around 16% were seen once. Sequenced input: blood. Every receptor here comes from a woman aged 45-60 years with Graves' hyperthyroidism. Each CDR3 is given with its conserved first and last residue. The D gene is left open where the match is weak. Clone size is not always given. Where it is, it says once, few, many or a class for expanded clones.

v_gene: TRBV11-3; len: 15; j_gene: TRBJ2-5; d_gene: TRBD2; abundance: NA; CDR3aa: CASRRTSGSGETQYF; CDR3nt: TGTGCCAGCAGGAGGACTAGCGGGAGCGGGGAGACCCAGTACTTC
v_gene: TRBV20-1; len: 14; j_gene: TRBJ2-7; d_gene: TRBD2; abundance: many; CDR3aa: CSAGVGLASYEQYF; CDR3nt: TGCAGTGCAGGAGTCGGACTAGCCTCCTACGAGCAGTACTTC
v_gene: TRBV27; len: 19; j_gene: TRBJ2-7; d_gene: NA; abundance: many; CDR3aa: CASSFRRPLRAMGTYEQYF; CDR3nt: TGTGCCAGCAGTTTCCGTCGTCCCTTGAGGGCCATGGGGACCTACGAGCAGTACTTC
v_gene: TRBV28; len: 11; j_gene: TRBJ2-5; d_gene: TRBD1; abundance: many; CDR3aa: CASSRGETQYF; CDR3nt: TGTGCCAGCAGCAGGGGGGAGACCCAGTACTTC
v_gene: TRBV12-3/TRBV12-4; len: 16; j_gene: TRBJ2-5; d_gene: TRBD2; abundance: NA; CDR3aa: CASTGWTSGRSETQYF; CDR3nt: TGTGCCAGCACCGGATGGACTAGCGGGAGATCAGAGACCCAGTACTTC
v_gene: TRBV30; len: 11; j_gene: TRBJ2-3; d_gene: NA; abundance: NA; CDR3aa: CAWGATDTQYF; CDR3nt: TGTGCCTGGGGGGCAACAGATACGCAGTATTTT
v_gene: TRBV2; len: 13; j_gene: TRBJ1-5; d_gene: NA; abundance: many; CDR3aa: CASILDSNQPQHF; CDR3nt: TGTGCCAGCATTCTGGATAGCAATCAGCCCCAGCATTTT
v_gene: TRBV7-9; len: 16; j_gene: TRBJ2-1; d_gene: TRBD2; abundance: few; CDR3aa: CASSLVTSGIYNEQFF; CDR3nt: TGTGCCAGCAGCTTAGTTACTAGCGGAATCTACAATGAGCAGTTCTTC
v_gene: TRBV30; len: 16; j_gene: TRBJ2-7; d_gene: NA; abundance: NA; CDR3aa: CAWSQKAPGGTYEQYF; CDR3nt: TGTGCCTGGAGCCAAAAGGCCCCCGGGGGAACCTACGAGCAGTACTTC
v_gene: TRBV5-4; len: 16; j_gene: TRBJ2-5; d_gene: TRBD2; abundance: few; CDR3aa: CASSYGAGGGQETQYF; CDR3nt: TGTGCCAGCAGCTACGGGGCGGGAGGTGGGCAAGAGACCCAGTACTTC
v_gene: TRBV5-1; len: 14; j_gene: TRBJ2-3; d_gene: NA; abundance: many; CDR3aa: CASSLGYEGDTQYF; CDR3nt: TGCGCCAGCAGCTTGGGATATGAAGGAGATACGCAGTATTTT
v_gene: TRBV7-9; len: 15; j_gene: TRBJ1-2; d_gene: NA; abundance: NA; CDR3aa: CASSFQGLGNYGYTF; CDR3nt: TGTGCCAGCAGCTTTCAAGGCTTGGGGAACTATGGCTACACCTTC
v_gene: TRBV7-2; len: 16; j_gene: TRBJ2-3; d_gene: NA; abundance: many; CDR3aa: CASSLGGASSTDTQYF; CDR3nt: TGTGCCAGCAGCTTAGGAGGGGCTTCTAGCACAGATACGCAGTATTTT
v_gene: TRBV5-6; len: 14; j_gene: TRBJ1-1; d_gene: NA; abundance: NA; CDR3aa: CASSLGRTRTEAFF; CDR3nt: TGTGCCAGCAGCTTGGGCCGGACAAGGACTGAAGCTTTCTTT
v_gene: TRBV7-9; len: 16; j_gene: TRBJ2-2; d_gene: TRBD2; abundance: many; CDR3aa: CASSQQGLAMTGELFF; CDR3nt: TGTGCCAGCAGCCAGCAGGGACTAGCGATGACCGGGGAGCTGTTTTTT
v_gene: TRBV12-3/TRBV12-4; len: 13; j_gene: TRBJ1-2; d_gene: TRBD1; abundance: many; CDR3aa: CATPPTGGGGYTF; CDR3nt: TGTGCCACCCCACCGACAGGGGGTGGTGGCTACACCTTC
v_gene: TRBV29-1; len: 15; j_gene: TRBJ1-4; d_gene: TRBD1; abundance: NA; CDR3aa: CSVEKPGQGAGKLFF; CDR3nt: TGCAGCGTTGAAAAACCGGGACAGGGGGCAGGAAAACTGTTTTTT
v_gene: TRBV18; len: 13; j_gene: TRBJ2-7; d_gene: NA; abundance: many; CDR3aa: CASSPTVTYEQYF; CDR3nt: TGTGCCAGCTCTCCGACCGTGACCTACGAGCAGTACTTC
v_gene: TRBV27; len: 13; j_gene: TRBJ2-2; d_gene: NA; abundance: many; CDR3aa: CASSFIDTGELFF; CDR3nt: TGTGCCAGCAGTTTTATCGACACCGGGGAGCTGTTTTTT
v_gene: TRBV29-1; len: 17; j_gene: TRBJ2-1; d_gene: TRBD2; abundance: NA; CDR3aa: CSVRGSGRPGSLNEQFF; CDR3nt: TGCAGCGTTCGGGGTAGCGGGAGACCGGGTTCCCTCAATGAGCAGTTCTTC
v_gene: TRBV28; len: 12; j_gene: TRBJ2-7; d_gene: NA; abundance: NA; CDR3aa: CASGRTSYEQYF; CDR3nt: TGTGCCAGCGGTAGGACATCCTACGAGCAGTACTTC
v_gene: TRBV6-2/TRBV6-3; len: 14; j_gene: TRBJ1-5; d_gene: NA; abundance: NA; CDR3aa: CASSYADSNQPQHF; CDR3nt: TGTGCCAGCAGTTACGCAGATAGCAATCAGCCCCAGCATTTT
v_gene: TRBV28; len: 15; j_gene: TRBJ2-5; d_gene: TRBD2; abundance: many; CDR3aa: CANSLLAEDPETQYF; CDR3nt: TGTGCCAACAGCCTACTAGCGGAGGACCCAGAGACCCAGTACTTC
v_gene: TRBV20-1; len: 13; j_gene: TRBJ2-2; d_gene: NA; abundance: many; CDR3aa: CSVVSGNTGELFF; CDR3nt: TGCAGTGTGGTTTCGGGGAACACCGGGGAGCTGTTTTTT
v_gene: TRBV5-1; len: 13; j_gene: TRBJ1-5; d_gene: NA; abundance: many; CDR3aa: CASSFSSNQPQHF; CDR3nt: TGCGCCAGCAGCTTCAGTAGCAATCAGCCCCAGCATTTT
v_gene: TRBV20-1; len: 13; j_gene: TRBJ1-5; d_gene: NA; abundance: NA; CDR3aa: CSAGGKFNQPQHF; CDR3nt: TGCAGTGCCGGGGGAAAGTTCAATCAGCCCCAGCATTTT
v_gene: TRBV24-1; len: 15; j_gene: TRBJ2-5; d_gene: NA; abundance: many; CDR3aa: CATSAPWSQGETQYF; CDR3nt: TGTGCCACCAGCGCCCCATGGAGTCAGGGGGAGACCCAGTACTTC
v_gene: TRBV10-3; len: 18; j_gene: TRBJ2-1; d_gene: TRBD2; abundance: many; CDR3aa: CAISESLAGGALYNEQFF; CDR3nt: TGTGCCATCAGTGAGTCGTTGGCGGGAGGAGCCCTTTACAATGAGCAGTTCTTC
v_gene: TRBV11-2; len: 17; j_gene: TRBJ2-1; d_gene: TRBD2; abundance: many; CDR3aa: CASSLDFAGDSYNEQFF; CDR3nt: TGTGCCAGCAGCTTAGACTTTGCGGGAGACTCCTACAATGAGCAGTTCTTC
v_gene: TRBV12-3/TRBV12-4; len: 12; j_gene: TRBJ1-2; d_gene: TRBD1; abundance: many; CDR3aa: CASSPGQGGYTF; CDR3nt: TGTGCCAGCAGTCCGGGACAGGGAGGCTACACCTTC
v_gene: TRBV3-1; len: 16; j_gene: TRBJ1-2; d_gene: TRBD1; abundance: NA; CDR3aa: CASSLRPGGGGHGYTF; CDR3nt: TGTGCCAGCAGCCTAAGACCTGGAGGAGGGGGCCATGGCTACACCTTC
v_gene: TRBV9; len: 13; j_gene: TRBJ2-3; d_gene: NA; abundance: NA; CDR3aa: CASSVDGTDTQYF; CDR3nt: TGTGCCAGCAGCGTAGACGGCACAGATACGCAGTATTTT